Reported below is one T cell receptor beta chain. Its antigen is not known. This sample stems from a study of T cell repertoires in cytomegalovirus infection. Study-level information: Public TCR beta signatures provided an indication of both CMV infection and a matching HLA type.

TCRdb independently ran MiXCR on the reads; one entry per CDR3 protein. The table shows approximately 500,000 distinct CDR3 sequences, with about a quarter occurring only once. Findings of the study overall: CMV carriers having the relevant HLA were flagged by cumulative public TCR beta family frequency. HLA-C-restricted CMV clonotypes gave the most frequent clonotype in two of eight donors.

The CDR3 has 17 residues. V shed 0 bases and J shed 0 bases, with 14 bases lying between them. In germline, CDR1 is MNHEY, CDR2 SVGAGI. The source is a human donor in good health (CMV status not recorded). Some clones in this sample may be carry-over from other donors' samples. The V call is TRBV6-5, the J call TRBJ1-1; possibly TRBD1 for D (6 bases). Sequenced: PBMCs. The DNA for the CDR3 is TGTGCCAGCAGTTACTCGACTAAGGGACACATGAACACTGAAGCTTTCTTT. Protein product: CASSYSTKGHMNTEAFF.